This TCR beta chain was sequenced during a study of OX40 agonist ivuxolimab in advanced cancers. Only in-frame clones appear in the TCRdb table, and some are missing; sequencing was by immunoSEQ multiplex PCR. The repertoire holds 50,000 to 65,000 clones, with about four fifths as singletons. This CDR3 spans 15 amino acids. Trimming took 3 bases from V and 3 from J; bases not matched to a gene: 6. Germline V CDR1 and CDR2: ENHRY, SYGVKD. This chain connects TRBV10-3 to TRBJ1-2; 8 bases fit TRBD1. The sequenced sample was CD4+ or CD8+ T cells sorted from blood, obtained in a trial of the OX40 agonist ivuxolimab. The receptor was derived from an adult with an advanced solid tumor such as melanoma, head and neck, liver or kidney cancer. The CDR3 region is CAISDPGGADYGYTF. The CDR3, as DNA: TGTGCCATCAGTGATCCAGGGGGCGCGGACTATGGCTACACCTTC.